This passage covers 21 T cell receptor beta chains from one sample sequenced in a study of T cell changes during pregnancy in multiple sclerosis. The method was immunoSEQ multiplex PCR; TCRdb's version includes in-frame clones alone and lacks a portion of them. The sample yields about 69,000 clones, around 90% seen once. Source: CD4+ T cells from peripheral blood mononuclear cells, taken in the third trimester of pregnancy. The receptor source for this set is a female donor in good health, enrolled as a control in a pregnancy study.

The genes are TRBV4-2 and TRBJ2-1; the match to TRBD2 covers 10 bases. The CDR3 contains 16 residues. The germline gives CDR1 LGHNA, CDR2 YNFKEQ. The junction had 5 bases not matched to a gene; V was cut back by 3 bases and J by 3 bases. The CDR3 sequence is CASSHSSSGGYNEQFF. The CDR3 region has the DNA TGTGCCAGCAGCCATTCGTCTAGCGGGGGCTACAATGAGCAGTTCTTC.

The genes are TRBV5-1 and TRBJ1-1; TRBD1 matches at 8 bases. The CDR3 covers 15 residues. CDR1 is SGHRS, CDR2 YFSETQ, per germline. Trimming at V came to 4 bases and at J to 4 bases, leaving 9 bases not matched to a gene. CDR3 sequence (DNA): TGCGCCAGCAGCCCGGACAGGGAGATGGGCACTGAAGCTTTCTTT. Translating it yields CASSPDREMGTEAFF.

A few counts support this clone. This chain joins TRBV5-1 and TRBJ2-2; 7 bases fit TRBD1. The CDR3 has 14 residues. With V trimmed by 6 bases and J by 5 bases, 7 bases remained unmatched. Germline values: CDR1 SGHRS, CDR2 YFSETQ. Written as DNA, the CDR3 is TGCGCCAGCACGACCGAGGGGGCTACCGGGGAGCTGTTTTTT. Amino acid sequence: CASTTEGATGELFF.

The chain is built from TRBV2 and TRBJ1-5; D might be TRBD1 (6 bases). Looked up from germline, CDR1 is SNHLY and CDR2 is FYNNEI. V was trimmed by 8 bases and J by 5 bases, leaving 13 bases between them. There are 13 residues in the CDR3. CDR3 nucleotide sequence: TGTGCCAGCGAGGGACAAGGCTATCAGCCCCAGCATTTT. Protein product: CASEGQGYQPQHF.

The chain combines TRBV5-6 with TRBJ1-5, with 7 bases identical to TRBD1. CDR1 and CDR2 (germline): SGHDT, YYEEEE. Trimming took 4 bases from V and 7 from J; bases not matched to a gene: 8. This CDR3 has 14 residues. Written as DNA, the CDR3 is TGTGCCAGCAGCGTGGACAGGAGTGGCCAGCCCCAGCATTTT. Residues: CASSVDRSGQPQHF.

This chain links TRBV6-6 with TRBJ2-5, with 11 bases lining up with TRBD2. This CDR3 is 15 amino acids long. CDR1 is MNHNY, CDR2 SVGAGI, per germline (reference sequence). V lost 3 bases to trimming and J lost 10 bases; unmatched junction nucleotides: 10. In DNA form, the CDR3 reads TGTGCCAGCAGTTATCATCCCGGGACTAGCGGAAGCCAGTACTTC. It is translated as CASSYHPGTSGSQYF.

This clone was seen once. The chain employs TRBV7-8 and TRBJ1-3; the match to TRBD1 covers 7 bases. V lost 4 bases, J lost 1 base, and 4 bases stayed unmatched. Germline V gene sequence: CDR1 SGHVS, CDR2 FQNEAQ. The CDR3 has 15 residues. For the CDR3, the DNA is TGTGCCAGCAGCTCGACGACAGGGTCTGGAAACACCATATATTTT. Protein product: CASSSTTGSGNTIYF.

As for this clone: Other DNA sequences in the same sample also yield this CDR3. The V call is TRBV25-1, the J call TRBJ2-7; a weak D match, TRBD1 (5 bases). This CDR3 contains 15 residues. Germline CDR1 MGHDK, CDR2 SYGVNS. V lost 3 bases to trimming and J lost 4 bases, with 16 bases between them. The CDR3 DNA sequence: TGTGCCAGCAGTGAGCCAGGGTTGTCGACATACGAGCAGTACTTC. Protein: CASSEPGLSTYEQYF.

V is TRBV6-6 and J is TRBJ2-2; maybe TRBD1 (6 bases). The V gene's germline CDR1 is MNHNY and CDR2 SVGAGI (reference sequence). Between the trimmed V and J ends, which lost 6 bases and 6 bases, there was a span of 20 bases. The CDR3 has 16 residues. DNA of the CDR3: TGTGCCAGCAGCAATATTCCCGTACAGGGTTCCGGGGAGCTGTTTTTT. It specifies CASSNIPVQGSGELFF.

This clone was found once. The chain is built from TRBV9 and TRBJ1-2; possibly TRBD1 for D (6 bases). The V and J ends lost 4 bases and 5 bases respectively, with 15 bases between them. Germline values: CDR1 SGDLS, CDR2 YYNGEE. This CDR3 is built from 14 residues. Written as DNA, the CDR3 is TGTGCCAGCAGCCAGAGACAGGTTTCATATGGCTACACCTTC. Protein product: CASSQRQVSYGYTF.

The chain couples TRBV15 to TRBJ1-2; 7 bases are a match to TRBD1. The trim removed 0 bases at V and 8 bases at J, leaving 9 bases unmatched. Germline V gives CDR1 LNHNV, CDR2 YYDKDF (reference sequence). CDR3 size: 15 residues. CDR3 DNA sequence: TGTGCCACCAGCAGAGATGTTTCAGGGGGAAACGGCTACACCTTC. Protein product: CATSRDVSGGNGYTF.

The rearrangement links TRBV25-1 to TRBJ2-7, with D perhaps matching TRBD1 (6 bases). Looked up from germline, CDR1 is MGHDK and CDR2 is SYGVNS. CDR3 length: 13 amino acids. The V gene lost 8 bases and the J gene lost 6 bases, with 17 bases spanning the gap. The chain's CDR3 is CASSLMGAGEQYF. Here the CDR3 DNA reads TGTGCCAGCTCCCTGATGGGGGCAGGCGAGCAGTACTTC.

The rearrangement joins TRBV5-1 to TRBJ2-7; TRBD2 aligns across 12 bases. The CDR3 runs 17 residues. V lost 0 bases to trimming and J lost 2 bases; unmatched junction nucleotides: 6. Germline CDR1 and CDR2: SGHRS and YFSETQ. The CDR3 nucleotides are TGCGCCAGCAGCTTGGCCCTAACTAGCGGGGGGACCTACGAGCAGTACTTC. Protein: CASSLALTSGGTYEQYF. Full variable domain (missing parts from reference TRBV5-1 and TRBJ2-7): KAGVTQTPRYLIKTRGQQVTLSCSPISGHRSVSWYQQTPGQGLQFLFEYFSETQRNKGNFPGRFSGRQFSNSRSEMNVSTLELGDSALYLCASSLALTSGGTYEQYFGPGTRLTVT.

The J gene is TRBJ1-1, the V gene TRBV4-3; 7 bases map to TRBD1. The V gene end was trimmed by 0 bases and the J gene end by 5 bases; junction bases not matched to a gene: 12. Germline-derived CDR1 and CDR2 are LGHNA and YSLEER. The CDR3 contains 17 residues. CDR3 loop: CASSQDFRRGRRTEAFF. The CDR3 nucleotides are TGCGCCAGCAGCCAAGATTTTCGTAGGGGGCGACGAACTGAAGCTTTCTTT.

J is TRBJ1-2 and V is TRBV4-2; no clear D gene. The V gene lost 7 bases and the J gene lost 4 bases, with 19 bases spanning the gap. This CDR3 comprises 15 residues. Per the germline V gene, CDR1 is LGHNA and CDR2 is YNFKEQ. This chain's CDR3 is CASNREEGRIYGYTF. The CDR3 coding sequence is TGTGCCAGCAACCGAGAGGAGGGAAGGATCTATGGCTACACCTTC.

This chain uses TRBV7-3 with TRBJ1-1; D is undetermined. Trimming left V 5 bases short and J 6 bases short, with 10 bases between. Germline CDR1 is SGHTA and CDR2 is FQGTGA. The CDR3 is made up of 12 amino acids. CDR3 amino acids: CASSPAEAEAFF. Here the CDR3 DNA reads TGTGCCAGCAGCCCAGCTGAGGCTGAAGCTTTCTTT. Complete variable domain (other parts from reference TRBV7-3 and TRBJ1-1): GAGVSQTPSNKVTEKGKYVELRCDPISGHTALYWYRQSLGQGPEFLIYFQGTGAADDSGLPNDRFFAVRPEGSVSTLKIQRTERGDSAVYLCASSPAEAEAFFGQGTRLTVV.

V is TRBV7-3 and J is TRBJ2-2; D uncertain. CDR1 SGHTA and CDR2 FQGTGA come from the germline V gene. The V end lost 4 bases, the J end lost 4 bases, and 10 bases lay between the germline ends. This CDR3 is 14 amino acids long. As DNA, the CDR3 is TGTGCCAGCAGCTCGCCAGGCCCCACCGGGGAGCTGTTTTTT. It encodes CASSSPGPTGELFF. The whole variable domain, remainder taken from reference TRBV7-3 and TRBJ2-2, is GAGVSQTPSNKVTEKGKYVELRCDPISGHTALYWYRQSLGQGPEFLIYFQGTGAADDSGLPNDRFFAVRPEGSVSTLKIQRTERGDSAVYLCASSSPGPTGELFFGEGSRLTVL.

J is TRBJ1-4 and V is TRBV6-5; D possibly corresponds to TRBD1 (6 bases). Trimming pared 2 bases from V and 6 bases from J, leaving 13 bases between. The CDR3 has 15 residues. The germline CDR1 and CDR2 sequences are MNHEY and SVGAGI. CDR3 in DNA: TGTGCCAGCAGTTACCAAGGGGGAAATTATGAAAAACTGTTTTTT. Protein product: CASSYQGGNYEKLFF.

CDR3 sequence reads: CASSLVRMNTEAFF. In nucleotides, the CDR3 is TGTGCCAGCAGCTTAGTGCGGATGAACACTGAAGCTTTCTTT. V usage is TRBV7-2 and J usage is TRBJ1-1; D not certain. Trimming left V 1 base short and J 0 bases short, with 6 bases between. Germline CDR1 is SGHTA and CDR2 is FQGNSA. This CDR3 contains 14 residues.

The J gene is TRBJ1-6, the V gene TRBV19, with 7 bases lining up with TRBD1. After removal of 8 bases from V and 6 bases from J, the junction contained 10 bases not matched to a gene. The CDR3 is 15 residues long. The germline gives CDR1 LNHDA, CDR2 SQIVND (reference sequence). Here the CDR3 DNA reads TGTGCCAGTCATTCCCCGGGACAGCCTAATTCACCCCTCCACTTT. Translated, it gives CASHSPGQPNSPLHF.

The genes are TRBV5-1 and TRBJ2-7; TRBD1 might be the D (6 bases). CDR1 is SGHRS and CDR2 is YFSETQ in the germline V gene. This CDR3 is built from 14 residues. Deletions cut 3 bases from V and 3 bases from J, with 13 bases between. CDR3 residues: CASSSDRPNYEQYF. In nucleotides, the CDR3 is TGCGCCAGCAGCTCCGACAGGCCCAACTACGAGCAGTACTTC.